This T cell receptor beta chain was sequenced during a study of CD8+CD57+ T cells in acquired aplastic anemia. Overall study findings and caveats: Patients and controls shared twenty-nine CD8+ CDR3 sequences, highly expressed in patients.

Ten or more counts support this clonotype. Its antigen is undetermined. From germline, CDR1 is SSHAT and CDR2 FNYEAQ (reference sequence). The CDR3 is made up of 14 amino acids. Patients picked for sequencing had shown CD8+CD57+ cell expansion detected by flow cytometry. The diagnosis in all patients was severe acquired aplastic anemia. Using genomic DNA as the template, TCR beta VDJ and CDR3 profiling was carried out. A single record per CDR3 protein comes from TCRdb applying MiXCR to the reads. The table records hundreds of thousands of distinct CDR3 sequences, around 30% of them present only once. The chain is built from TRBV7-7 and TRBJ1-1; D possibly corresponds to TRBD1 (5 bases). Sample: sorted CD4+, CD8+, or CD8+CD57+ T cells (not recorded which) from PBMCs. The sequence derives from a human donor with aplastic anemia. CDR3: CASSGEGLNTEAFF. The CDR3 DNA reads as TGTGCTAGCTCGGGGGAGGGTTTGAACACTGAAGCTTTCTTT.